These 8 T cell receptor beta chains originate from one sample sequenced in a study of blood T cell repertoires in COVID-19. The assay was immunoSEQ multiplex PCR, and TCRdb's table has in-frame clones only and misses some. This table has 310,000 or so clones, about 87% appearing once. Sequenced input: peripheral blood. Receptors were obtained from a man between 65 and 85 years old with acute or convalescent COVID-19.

Written as DNA, the CDR3 is TGTGCCAGCAGCGTAGCGGTAGGGGCTGGAAACACCATATATTTT. It codes for CASSVAVGAGNTIYF. V and J are TRBV9 and TRBJ1-3, with D perhaps matching TRBD1 (5 bases). Trimming took 0 bases from V and 2 from J, leaving 9 bases between them. Per germline, CDR1 SGDLS and CDR2 YYNGEE. This CDR3 contains 15 residues.

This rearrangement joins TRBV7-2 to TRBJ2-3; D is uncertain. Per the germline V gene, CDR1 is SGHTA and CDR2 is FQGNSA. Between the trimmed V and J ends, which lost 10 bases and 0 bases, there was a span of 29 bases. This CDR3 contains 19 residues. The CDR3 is CATVRVPLVPRESTDTQYF. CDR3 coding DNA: TGTGCCACCGTCCGAGTCCCGCTAGTCCCGCGCGAAAGCACAGATACGCAGTATTTT.

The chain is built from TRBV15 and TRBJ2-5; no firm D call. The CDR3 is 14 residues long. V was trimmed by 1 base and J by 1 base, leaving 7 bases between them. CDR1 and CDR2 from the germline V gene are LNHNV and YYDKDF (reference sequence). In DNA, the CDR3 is TGTGCCACCAGCAGAGGTCACAGCCAAGAGACCCAGTACTTC. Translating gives CATSRGHSQETQYF. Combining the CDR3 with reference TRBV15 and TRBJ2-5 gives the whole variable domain DAMVIQNPRYQVTQFGKPVTLSCSQTLNHNVMYWYQQKSSQAPKLLFHYYDKDFNNEADTPDNFQSRRPNTSFCFLDIRSPGLGDTAMYLCATSRGHSQETQYFGPGTRLLVL.

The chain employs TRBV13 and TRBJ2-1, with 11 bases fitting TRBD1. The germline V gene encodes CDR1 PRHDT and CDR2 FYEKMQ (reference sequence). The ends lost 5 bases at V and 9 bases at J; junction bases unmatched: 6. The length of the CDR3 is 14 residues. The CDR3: CASSLPGQGGEQFF. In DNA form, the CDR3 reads TGTGCCAGCAGCCTACCGGGACAGGGGGGTGAGCAGTTCTTC.

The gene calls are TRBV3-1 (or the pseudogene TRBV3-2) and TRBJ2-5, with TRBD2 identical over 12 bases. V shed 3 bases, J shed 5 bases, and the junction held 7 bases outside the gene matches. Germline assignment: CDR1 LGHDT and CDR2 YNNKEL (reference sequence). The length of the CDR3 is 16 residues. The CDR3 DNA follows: TGTGCCAGCAGCCATCCAGGACTAGCGGGATGGGAGACCCAGTACTTC. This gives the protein CASSHPGLAGWETQYF.

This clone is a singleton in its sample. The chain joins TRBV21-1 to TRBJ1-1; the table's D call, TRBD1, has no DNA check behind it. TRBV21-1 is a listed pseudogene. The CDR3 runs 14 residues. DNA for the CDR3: TGTGCCAGCAGCAAAGGTGGGCAAGGCACTGAAGCTTTCTTT. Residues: CASSKGGQGTEAFF.

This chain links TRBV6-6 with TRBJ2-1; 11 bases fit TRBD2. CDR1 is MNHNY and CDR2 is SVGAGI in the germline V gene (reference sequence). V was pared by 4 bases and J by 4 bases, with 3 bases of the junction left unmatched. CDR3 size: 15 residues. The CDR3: CASSSTSGGYNEQFF. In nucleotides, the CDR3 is TGTGCCAGCAGTTCAACTAGCGGGGGATACAATGAGCAGTTCTTC.

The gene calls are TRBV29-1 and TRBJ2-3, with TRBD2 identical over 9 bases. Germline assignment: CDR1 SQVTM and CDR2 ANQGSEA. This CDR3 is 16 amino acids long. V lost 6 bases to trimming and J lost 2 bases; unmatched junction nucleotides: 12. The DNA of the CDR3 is TGCAGCGTACGAAGGGGTAGCGGGGGAAACACAGATACGCAGTATTTT. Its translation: CSVRRGSGGNTDTQYF.